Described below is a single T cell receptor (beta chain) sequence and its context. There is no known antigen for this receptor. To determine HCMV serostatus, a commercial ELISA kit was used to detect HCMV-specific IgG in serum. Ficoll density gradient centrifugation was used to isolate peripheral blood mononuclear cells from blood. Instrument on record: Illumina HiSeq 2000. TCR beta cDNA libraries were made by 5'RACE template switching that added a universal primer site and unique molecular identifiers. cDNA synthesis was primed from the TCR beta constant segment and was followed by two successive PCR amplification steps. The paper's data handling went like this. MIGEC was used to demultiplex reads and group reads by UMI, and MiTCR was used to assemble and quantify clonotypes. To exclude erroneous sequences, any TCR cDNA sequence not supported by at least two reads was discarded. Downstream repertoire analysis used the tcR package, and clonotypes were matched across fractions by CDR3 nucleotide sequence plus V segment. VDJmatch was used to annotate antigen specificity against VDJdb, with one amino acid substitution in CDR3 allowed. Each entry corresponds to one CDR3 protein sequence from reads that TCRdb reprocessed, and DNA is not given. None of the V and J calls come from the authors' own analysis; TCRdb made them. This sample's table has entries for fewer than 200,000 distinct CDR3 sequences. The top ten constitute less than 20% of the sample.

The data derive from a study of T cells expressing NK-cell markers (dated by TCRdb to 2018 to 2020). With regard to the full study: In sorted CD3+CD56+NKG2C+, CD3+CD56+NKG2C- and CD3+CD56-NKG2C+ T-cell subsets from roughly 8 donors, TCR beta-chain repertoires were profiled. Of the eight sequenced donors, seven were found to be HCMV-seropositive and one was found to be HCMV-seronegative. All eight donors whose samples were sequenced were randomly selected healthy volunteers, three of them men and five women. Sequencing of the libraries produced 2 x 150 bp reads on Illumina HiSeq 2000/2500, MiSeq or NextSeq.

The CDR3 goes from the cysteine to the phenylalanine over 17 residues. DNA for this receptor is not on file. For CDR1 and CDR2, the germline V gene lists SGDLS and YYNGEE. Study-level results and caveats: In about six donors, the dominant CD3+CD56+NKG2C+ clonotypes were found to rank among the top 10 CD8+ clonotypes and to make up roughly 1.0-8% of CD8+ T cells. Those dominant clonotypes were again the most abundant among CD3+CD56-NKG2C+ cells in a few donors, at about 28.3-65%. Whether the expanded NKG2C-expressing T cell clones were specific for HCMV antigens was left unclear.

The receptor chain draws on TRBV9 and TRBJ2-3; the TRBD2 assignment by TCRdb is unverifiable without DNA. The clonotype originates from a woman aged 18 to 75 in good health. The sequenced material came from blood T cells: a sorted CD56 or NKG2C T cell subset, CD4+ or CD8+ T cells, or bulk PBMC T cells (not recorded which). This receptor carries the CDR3 CASSVQKGLAGTDTQYF. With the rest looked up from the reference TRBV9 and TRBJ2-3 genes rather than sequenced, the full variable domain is DSGVTQTPKHLITATGQRVTLRCSPRSGDLSVYWYQQSLDQGLQFLIQYYNGEERAKGNILERFSAQQFPDLHSELNLSSLELGDSALYFCASSVQKGLAGTDTQYFGPGTRLTVL.